This TCR beta chain was documented in a study of cytomegalovirus exposure and HLA in healthy donors. Study-level background: The same platform used for the approximately 670 first-cohort repertoires was also used for the approximately 120 validation repertoires, as a later analysis reported.

V was pared by 4 bases and J by 7 bases, with 11 bases between. The CDR3 spans 13 residues. CDR1 and CDR2 from the germline V gene are SGDLS and YYNGEE. This clone has just one count. The method was immunoSEQ multiplex PCR; TCRdb's version includes in-frame clones alone and lacks a portion of them. The profile shows about 98,000 clones, roughly 89% of them singletons. The receptor comes from a woman in her 30s in good health and CMV-seronegative. Sequencing used PBMCs. V usage is TRBV9 and J usage is TRBJ1-4, with D perhaps TRBD1 (5 bases). This CDR3 is CASSPGGGEKLFF. The CDR3 region has the DNA TGTGCCAGCAGCCCCGGGGGGGGTGAAAAACTGTTTTTT.